This passage covers 9 T cell receptor beta chains from one sample sequenced in a study of blood T cell repertoires in COVID-19. The table came from immunoSEQ multiplex PCR; TCRdb's copy has only in-frame clones and leaves some out. The sample includes hundreds of thousands of clones, more than 80% of them seen just once. The sample consisted of PBMCs or T cells enriched from blood (not recorded which). Every receptor here comes from a man younger than 30 who had recovered from COVID-19.

This chain joins TRBV18 and TRBJ2-2; TRBD1 matches 7 bases. With V trimmed by 4 bases and J by 8 bases, 4 bases remained unmatched. CDR1 is KGHSH and CDR2 is LQKENI in the germline V gene. The CDR3 has 13 amino acids. CDR3 in DNA: TGTGCCAGCTCACAAGACAGGGCTGGGGAGCTGTTTTTT. Its protein product is CASSQDRAGELFF.

The J gene is TRBJ1-2, the V gene TRBV6-5, with TRBD1 matching 7 bases. CDR1 and CDR2 from the germline V gene are MNHEY and SVGAGI. CDR3 length equals 15 residues. V gave up 6 bases and J gave up 0 bases; unmatched junction bases: 7. The CDR3 DNA is TGTGCCAGCAGACGCGCGACAGGGACTAACTATGGCTACACCTTC. Its translation is CASRRATGTNYGYTF.

V and J are TRBV5-8 and TRBJ2-1; 7 bases are shared with TRBD2. The trim removed 4 bases at V and 3 bases at J, leaving 4 bases unmatched. The germline V gene encodes CDR1 SGHTS and CDR2 YDEGEE. The CDR3 is 14 residues long. Here the CDR3 reads CASSGRDYYNEQFF. CDR3 bases: TGTGCCAGCAGCGGACGGGACTACTACAATGAGCAGTTCTTC.

The table lists this clone with a count of one. This chain uses TRBV12-3 or TRBV12-4 with TRBJ2-2; no firm D call. The CDR3 is 12 amino acids. Deletions cut 4 bases from V and 6 bases from J, with 6 bases between. Here the CDR3 DNA reads TGTGCCAGCAGTTCTACAGCCGGGGAGCTGTTTTTT. This gives the protein CASSSTAGELFF.

This clone was recorded only once. The V and J genes are TRBV15 and TRBJ2-7; tentatively, D is TRBD2 (6 bases). CDR3 length equals 18 residues. CDR1 is LNHNV, CDR2 YYDKDF, per germline (reference sequence). Deletions cut 1 base from V and 0 bases from J, with 19 bases between. The chain's CDR3 is CATSRVWVNSGSSYEQYF. The CDR3, as DNA: TGTGCCACCAGCAGAGTTTGGGTTAATAGCGGCAGCTCCTACGAGCAGTACTTC.

The chain has TRBV18 and TRBJ2-7; a possible D gene is TRBD2 (5 bases). The germline CDR1 and CDR2 sequences are KGHSH and LQKENI. CDR3 size: 12 residues. V lost 6 bases and J 2 bases, leaving 8 bases between the germline ends. CDR3 bases: TGTGCCAGCTCCGAGGGAACCTACGAGCAGTACTTC. Translated: CASSEGTYEQYF.

The V and J genes are TRBV9 and TRBJ1-4, with 9 nucleotides matching TRBD1. Germline CDR1 SGDLS, CDR2 YYNGEE. The CDR3 length is 16 residues. Trimming cost V 3 bases and J 4 bases; bases outside gene matches: 7. The CDR3 sequence is CASSAETGGDNEKLFF. The CDR3 DNA is TGTGCCAGCAGCGCGGAAACAGGGGGCGATAATGAAAAACTGTTTTTT.

V and J are TRBV27 and TRBJ2-7, with TRBD1 identical over 8 bases. The CDR3 has 15 amino acids. The trim removed 8 bases at V and 3 bases at J, leaving 12 bases unmatched. Germline values: CDR1 MNHEY, CDR2 SMNVEV (reference sequence). The CDR3 is CASLSSSRGLYEQYF. The CDR3, as DNA: TGTGCCAGCCTCAGTTCGTCCAGGGGGCTCTACGAGCAGTACTTC.

J is TRBJ2-7 and V is TRBV2; 13 bases match TRBD2. The germline V gene encodes CDR1 SNHLY and CDR2 FYNNEI. J was trimmed by 5 bases and V by 4 bases; bases with no gene match: 5. The CDR3 covers 15 residues. CDR3 region: CASSAGLAGQHEQYF. DNA of the CDR3: TGTGCCAGCAGTGCGGGACTAGCGGGGCAACACGAGCAGTACTTC. Full variable domain (rest looked up from reference TRBV2 and TRBJ2-7): EPEVTQTPSHQVTQMGQEVILRCVPISNHLYFYWYRQILGQKVEFLVSFYNNEISEKSEIFDDQFSVERPDGSNFTLKIRSTKLEDSAMYFCASSAGLAGQHEQYFGPGTRLTVT.